At least ten counts were recorded for the clone carrying this TCR beta chain. What it binds is not known. For TCRbeta, the library was prepared with unique molecular identifiers. TCRdb re-derived calls from the PCR reads in MiXCR, one entry per CDR3 protein. The sample lists 150,000 to 200,000 distinct CDR3 sequences, 11% occurring once. The CDR3 length is 13 residues. The germline gives CDR1 SNHLY, CDR2 FYNNEI. Trimming cost V 6 bases and J 6 bases, with 11 bases left between them. The sample is drawn from a study of T-cell reconstitution after alpha-beta-depleted transplantation in children. Overall study results and limits: TCRbeta diversity was high at day 60 in some patients (a result of surviving recipient T cells and thymic progenitors). Diversity and T-cell counts at one year after transplant derived mostly from new T cells. As was reported, about two months after transplant, alpha-beta T cells came from several hundred expanded graft clones.

The sample here was PBMCs, taken before TCRalphabeta/CD19-depleted stem cell transplant. The clonotype was recovered from a boy between 2 and 10 years old with acute myeloid leukemia, due to receive a stem cell transplant. The V and J genes are TRBV2 and TRBJ2-2; D call uncertain. For the CDR3, the DNA is TGTGCCAGCAGCCGCGAGAGTGCCGGGGAGCTGTTTTTT. It specifies CASSRESAGELFF.